Reported below is one TCR beta chain. What it binds is unknown. Measured with immunoSEQ multiplex PCR; TCRdb has only the in-frame clones, and not every one. The sample lists 45,000 to 75,000 clones, approximately 83% occurring once. The CDR3 runs to 15 residues. This record belongs to a study of OX40 agonist ivuxolimab in advanced cancers. About the study: Patients were dosed with the agonistic anti-OX40 (CD134) antibody ivuxolimab. Study-wide results and caveats: In the 0.1 to 3.0 mg/kg range, CD4+ and CD8+ blood T cells had expanded clonally by week 6.

V gene TRBV7-5 combines with J gene TRBJ1-5; the table's D call, TRBD1, has no DNA check behind it. TRBV7-5 is shown as a pseudogene. This clonotype was sampled from an adult with an advanced solid tumor such as melanoma, head and neck, liver or kidney cancer. The starting material was CD4+ or CD8+ T cells sorted from blood, obtained in a trial of the OX40 agonist ivuxolimab. The CDR3 loop reads CARSSGQDSNQPQHF. The CDR3 DNA is TGTGCCAGAAGCTCGGGACAGGATAGCAATCAGCCCCAGCATTTT.